The rows below give T cell receptor beta chains drawn from one sample of a study of shared clonotypes between healthy human individuals. Profiled with immunoSEQ multiplex PCR; TCRdb holds only in-frame clones, not every one. There are 2 million to 3 million clones in the sample; under 95% occur only once, and around 0.4% lies in the top ten. The sequencing sample was made of naive CD4+ T cells from PBMCs. The source is a young man in good health. Some clones in this sample may be carry-over from other donors' samples. Each CDR3 is given with its conserved first and last residue. Fields, in order: V gene, D gene, clone size, CDR3 length, J gene, CDR3 DNA, CDR3 protein. The D gene is left open where the match is weak. Clone size appears in some rows only: once, few, many, or a class for an expanded clone.

v_gene: TRBV28; d_gene: .; abundance: .; len: 17; j_gene: TRBJ2-1; CDR3nt: TGTGCCAGCAGTCCCCAGTCGGGTAGCGGACCCTACAATGAGCAGTTCTTC; CDR3aa: CASSPQSGSGPYNEQFF
v_gene: TRBV27; d_gene: .; abundance: .; len: 13; j_gene: TRBJ1-5; CDR3nt: TGTGCCAGCAGTTTTGACGTTAGTCAGCCCCAGCATTTT; CDR3aa: CASSFDVSQPQHF
v_gene: TRBV5-6; d_gene: .; abundance: .; len: 14; j_gene: TRBJ1-6; CDR3nt: TGTGCCAGCAGCACCGGGACATATAATTCACCCCTCCACTTT; CDR3aa: CASSTGTYNSPLHF
v_gene: TRBV7-9; d_gene: .; abundance: .; len: 14; j_gene: TRBJ1-2; CDR3nt: TGTGCCAGCAGCTTTACAGGTGCGGGCTATGGCTACACCTTC; CDR3aa: CASSFTGAGYGYTF
v_gene: TRBV28; d_gene: TRBD1; abundance: .; len: 14; j_gene: TRBJ1-3; CDR3nt: TGTGCCAGCAGTCCGGGGACAGGGGCGGACACCATATATTTT; CDR3aa: CASSPGTGADTIYF
v_gene: TRBV7-6; d_gene: .; abundance: .; len: 15; j_gene: TRBJ1-1; CDR3nt: TGTGCCAGCAGCTCAGGGGCGGGTCGGAACACTGAAGCTTTCTTT; CDR3aa: CASSSGAGRNTEAFF
v_gene: TRBV10-1; d_gene: .; abundance: .; len: 14; j_gene: TRBJ1-1; CDR3nt: TGCGCCAGCAGTGAAGGCACAGCGAACACTGAAGCTTTCTTT; CDR3aa: CASSEGTANTEAFF
v_gene: TRBV6-1; d_gene: TRBD2; abundance: once; len: 15; j_gene: TRBJ2-7; CDR3nt: TGTGCCAGCAGAACGGCGGGGGGGTATACCTACGAGCAGTACTTC; CDR3aa: CASRTAGGYTYEQYF
v_gene: TRBV9; d_gene: TRBD1; abundance: .; len: 17; j_gene: TRBJ2-1; CDR3nt: TGTGCCAGCAGCGTCCTCGGGACAGGGGGCTCCTACAATGAGCAGTTCTTC; CDR3aa: CASSVLGTGGSYNEQFF
v_gene: TRBV9; d_gene: TRBD2; abundance: .; len: 17; j_gene: TRBJ2-3; CDR3nt: TGTGCCAGCAGCGTAGGGGTAGCGGGAGGTTTCACAGATACGCAGTATTTT; CDR3aa: CASSVGVAGGFTDTQYF
v_gene: TRBV5-4; d_gene: TRBD2; abundance: .; len: 16; j_gene: TRBJ2-3; CDR3nt: TGTGCCAGCAGATCCGGGACTAGCGGGAGTAGCTATACGCAGTATTTT; CDR3aa: CASRSGTSGSSYTQYF
v_gene: TRBV9; d_gene: .; abundance: .; len: 15; j_gene: TRBJ2-7; CDR3nt: TGTGCCAGCAGCGTAGGCACAGGGAAATCCTACGAGCAGTACTTC; CDR3aa: CASSVGTGKSYEQYF
v_gene: TRBV28; d_gene: .; abundance: .; len: 15; j_gene: TRBJ2-2; CDR3nt: TGTGCCAGCAGTTCCCCGGGGGCGGAGGCCGGGGAGCTGTTTTTT; CDR3aa: CASSSPGAEAGELFF
v_gene: TRBV29-1; d_gene: TRBD2; abundance: .; len: 15; j_gene: TRBJ2-3; CDR3nt: TGCAGCGTCCCCGGGCTAGCGGGAGACACAGATACGCAGTATTTT; CDR3aa: CSVPGLAGDTDTQYF
v_gene: TRBV6-5; d_gene: .; abundance: once; len: 12; j_gene: TRBJ2-5; CDR3nt: TGTGCCAGCAGAGGCGGGCAAGAGACCCAGTACTTC; CDR3aa: CASRGGQETQYF
v_gene: TRBV5-4; d_gene: TRBD1; abundance: .; len: 16; j_gene: TRBJ1-3; CDR3nt: TGTGCCAGCAGCCTACGACAGGGCTTCTCTGGAAACACCATATATTTT; CDR3aa: CASSLRQGFSGNTIYF
v_gene: TRBV28; d_gene: TRBD1; abundance: .; len: 15; j_gene: TRBJ2-1; CDR3nt: TGTGCCAGCAGTGGGATTAGGGACAGGGGGAATGAGCAGTTCTTC; CDR3aa: CASSGIRDRGNEQFF
v_gene: TRBV28; d_gene: TRBD2; abundance: .; len: 15; j_gene: TRBJ2-2; CDR3nt: TGTGCCAGCAACCCGGGACTAGCGAACACCGGGGAGCTGTTTTTT; CDR3aa: CASNPGLANTGELFF
v_gene: TRBV6-1; d_gene: TRBD1; abundance: .; len: 13; j_gene: TRBJ1-2; CDR3nt: TGTGCCAGCCGGGAGACAGGGGGGTATGGCTACACCTTC; CDR3aa: CASRETGGYGYTF
v_gene: TRBV7-2; d_gene: .; abundance: once; len: 14; j_gene: TRBJ1-2; CDR3nt: TGTGCCAGCAGCTTAGGTCCGGGGCATTATGGCTACACCTTC; CDR3aa: CASSLGPGHYGYTF
v_gene: TRBV6-1; d_gene: .; abundance: .; len: 13; j_gene: TRBJ2-2; CDR3nt: TGTGCCAGCAGTGACTGGAACACCGGGGAGCTGTTTTTT; CDR3aa: CASSDWNTGELFF
v_gene: TRBV5-1; d_gene: .; abundance: .; len: 15; j_gene: TRBJ1-1; CDR3nt: TGCGCCAGCAGCTTTATCCCCGGGGGGAACACTGAAGCTTTCTTT; CDR3aa: CASSFIPGGNTEAFF
v_gene: TRBV4-1; d_gene: TRBD1; abundance: once; len: 13; j_gene: TRBJ2-1; CDR3nt: TGCGCCAGCAGGCAGACAGGGGGCAATGAGCAGTTCTTC; CDR3aa: CASRQTGGNEQFF
v_gene: TRBV5-1; d_gene: .; abundance: .; len: 14; j_gene: TRBJ1-2; CDR3nt: TGCGCCAGCAGCTCCCTGATCGGGAACTATGGCTACACCTTC; CDR3aa: CASSSLIGNYGYTF
v_gene: TRBV5-6; d_gene: .; abundance: .; len: 13; j_gene: TRBJ1-2; CDR3nt: TGTGCCAGCAGACAATTGTCAGGCGCCTCTACTACCTTC; CDR3aa: CASRQLSGASTTF
v_gene: TRBV2; d_gene: TRBD1; abundance: .; len: 13; j_gene: TRBJ2-5; CDR3nt: TGTGCCAGCAGTCAGGGACAGCAAGAGACCCAGTACTTC; CDR3aa: CASSQGQQETQYF
v_gene: TRBV27; d_gene: .; abundance: .; len: 15; j_gene: TRBJ2-7; CDR3nt: TGTGCCAGCAGTTCCCGGGCCCTAGACTCCTACGAGCAGTACTTC; CDR3aa: CASSSRALDSYEQYF
v_gene: TRBV9; d_gene: .; abundance: .; len: 15; j_gene: TRBJ2-5; CDR3nt: TGTGCCAGCAGCGTAGGCCCCGGCAGGGAGGAGACCCAGTACTTC; CDR3aa: CASSVGPGREETQYF
v_gene: TRBV28; d_gene: .; abundance: .; len: 14; j_gene: TRBJ1-2; CDR3nt: TGTGCCAGCAACTACCCGCAGGGGCGCTATGGCTACACCTTC; CDR3aa: CASNYPQGRYGYTF
v_gene: TRBV5-1; d_gene: .; abundance: .; len: 14; j_gene: TRBJ2-1; CDR3nt: TGCGCCAGCAGCCCGGGACTCTTTCAGGATGAGCAGTTCTTC; CDR3aa: CASSPGLFQDEQFF
v_gene: TRBV9; d_gene: TRBD1; abundance: .; len: 15; j_gene: TRBJ2-5; CDR3nt: TGTGCCAGCAGCGTAGGGACAGGAGGACGAGAGACCCAGTACTTC; CDR3aa: CASSVGTGGRETQYF
v_gene: TRBV9; d_gene: .; abundance: once; len: 14; j_gene: TRBJ2-1; CDR3nt: TGTGCCAGCGGAGGAGCGTGGCCCTACAATGAGCAGTTCTTC; CDR3aa: CASGGAWPYNEQFF
v_gene: TRBV27; d_gene: TRBD1; abundance: .; len: 13; j_gene: TRBJ1-2; CDR3nt: TGTGCCAGCAGTTTAACGGGACAGTCTGGCTACACCTTC; CDR3aa: CASSLTGQSGYTF
v_gene: TRBV19; d_gene: .; abundance: .; len: 12; j_gene: TRBJ1-2; CDR3nt: TGTGCCAGTAGCGAACAGGGTCAAGGCTACACCTTC; CDR3aa: CASSEQGQGYTF
v_gene: TRBV9; d_gene: TRBD2; abundance: .; len: 15; j_gene: TRBJ2-3; CDR3nt: TGTGCCAGCAGGAGGGCGACTAGCCCCGCAGATACGCAGTATTTT; CDR3aa: CASRRATSPADTQYF
v_gene: TRBV7-2; d_gene: .; abundance: few; len: 13; j_gene: TRBJ1-3; CDR3nt: TGTGCCAGCAGCTTAGATCCGGGTGACACCATATATTTT; CDR3aa: CASSLDPGDTIYF
v_gene: TRBV2; d_gene: .; abundance: .; len: 13; j_gene: TRBJ1-1; CDR3nt: TGTGCCAGCAGTGAAGAAAGGGACACTGAAGCTTTCTTT; CDR3aa: CASSEERDTEAFF
v_gene: TRBV10-1; d_gene: .; abundance: once; len: 15; j_gene: TRBJ2-7; CDR3nt: TGCGCCAGCAGTGAGTCGAGCAGAATAACCTACGAGCAGTACTTC; CDR3aa: CASSESSRITYEQYF
v_gene: TRBV7-3; d_gene: .; abundance: .; len: 14; j_gene: TRBJ2-7; CDR3nt: TGTGCCAGCAGCCCGGACGCGCGGGCCTACGAGCAGTACTTC; CDR3aa: CASSPDARAYEQYF
v_gene: TRBV28; d_gene: .; abundance: .; len: 14; j_gene: TRBJ2-5; CDR3nt: TGTGCCAGCAGTTTTCCCAGGGCGGGGGAGACCCAGTACTTC; CDR3aa: CASSFPRAGETQYF
v_gene: TRBV5-1; d_gene: .; abundance: .; len: 14; j_gene: TRBJ2-7; CDR3nt: TGCGCCAGCAGCTTGTGGGGGATTCAATACGAGCAGTACTTC; CDR3aa: CASSLWGIQYEQYF
v_gene: TRBV29-1; d_gene: .; abundance: .; len: 13; j_gene: TRBJ1-5; CDR3nt: TGCAGCGCCGCGCGGGGATTCAATCAGCCCCAGCATTTT; CDR3aa: CSAARGFNQPQHF
v_gene: TRBV5-1; d_gene: .; abundance: .; len: 15; j_gene: TRBJ1-1; CDR3nt: TGCGCCAGCAGCTTCGCCGGCTCGATGAACACTGAAGCTTTCTTT; CDR3aa: CASSFAGSMNTEAFF
v_gene: TRBV28; d_gene: TRBD2; abundance: .; len: 14; j_gene: TRBJ2-7; CDR3nt: TGTGCCAGCAGTGAGCGGGAGGCCCGTATGGAGCAGTACTTC; CDR3aa: CASSEREARMEQYF